Listed below are T cell receptor beta chains from one sample, sequenced in a study of OX40 agonist ivuxolimab in advanced cancers. Repertoires were generated with immunoSEQ multiplex PCR, while TCRdb's copy carries only in-frame clones and drops some. The data hold about 88,000 clones, with more than 80% observed a single time. The sequencing used CD4+ or CD8+ T cells sorted from blood, collected in a trial of the OX40 agonist ivuxolimab. Source of these receptors: an adult with an advanced solid tumor such as melanoma, head and neck, liver or kidney cancer. Both conserved end residues are part of each CDR3. The order of the fields is clone size, D gene, V gene, J gene, CDR3 protein, CDR3 DNA. The D gene is left open where the match is weak. Part of the rows lack a size; the others show once, few, many or a class for expanded clones.

-	TRBD2	TRBV2	TRBJ2-7	CASSEGSGRPTIFQYF	TGTGCCAGCAGTGAGGGCAGCGGGAGGCCCACTATCTTCCAGTACTTC
-	TRBD1	TRBV27	TRBJ1-1	CASSLFAVDRGNTEAFF	TGTGCCAGCAGTTTATTCGCCGTGGACAGGGGGAACACTGAAGCTTTCTTT
-	-	TRBV28	TRBJ2-7	CASSSSIYEQYF	TGTGCCAGCAGTTCTTCAATTTACGAGCAGTACTTC
-	TRBD1	TRBV6-5	TRBJ1-1	CASRDGQGMNTEAFF	TGTGCCAGCAGGGATGGACAGGGAATGAACACTGAAGCTTTCTTT
few	TRBD1	TRBV4-1	TRBJ1-1	CASSQERSGTEAFF	TGCGCCAGCAGCCAAGAGCGTTCAGGGACAGAGGCTTTCTTT
few	TRBD2	TRBV18	TRBJ2-1	CASSPTWLAGVHEQFF	TGTGCCAGCTCCCCAACATGGCTAGCGGGAGTCCATGAGCAGTTCTTC
once	-	TRBV5-1	TRBJ2-5	CASSLAPAQETQYF	TGCGCCAGCAGCTTGGCCCCAGCCCAAGAGACCCAGTACTTC
once	-	TRBV7-2	TRBJ1-1	CASSFRANTEAFF	TGTGCCAGCAGCTTTAGGGCGAACACTGAAGCTTTCTTT
-	-	TRBV28	TRBJ1-2	CASTLSRGLSGYTF	TGTGCCAGCACCCTCTCCCGAGGGCTGTCTGGCTACACCTTC
-	TRBD1	TRBV19	TRBJ2-5	CASSRDRQETQYF	TGTGCCAGTAGCCGGGACAGACAAGAGACCCAGTACTTC
few	TRBD2	TRBV5-1	TRBJ2-1	CASSLAGENLGEQFF	TGCGCCAGCAGCTTAGCGGGGGAAAATCTTGGCGAGCAGTTCTTC
-	TRBD1	TRBV28	TRBJ1-4	CASGQGVGTNEKLFF	TGTGCCAGCGGACAGGGGGTTGGAACTAATGAAAAACTGTTTTTT
-	-	TRBV11-2	TRBJ2-5	CASSLNLETQYF	TGTGCCAGCAGCTTAAACTTAGAGACCCAGTACTTC
-	TRBD1	TRBV4-2	TRBJ2-3	CASTRQGLRADTQYF	TGTGCCAGCACCCGACAGGGTTTACGTGCAGATACGCAGTATTTT
-	-	TRBV11-2	TRBJ1-4	CASSRSRQINEKLFF	TGTGCCAGCAGCCGATCCCGACAGATTAATGAAAAACTGTTTTTT
-	TRBD1	TRBV18	TRBJ2-1	CASSPGTDNEQFF	TGTGCCAGCTCACCCGGGACAGACAATGAGCAGTTCTTC